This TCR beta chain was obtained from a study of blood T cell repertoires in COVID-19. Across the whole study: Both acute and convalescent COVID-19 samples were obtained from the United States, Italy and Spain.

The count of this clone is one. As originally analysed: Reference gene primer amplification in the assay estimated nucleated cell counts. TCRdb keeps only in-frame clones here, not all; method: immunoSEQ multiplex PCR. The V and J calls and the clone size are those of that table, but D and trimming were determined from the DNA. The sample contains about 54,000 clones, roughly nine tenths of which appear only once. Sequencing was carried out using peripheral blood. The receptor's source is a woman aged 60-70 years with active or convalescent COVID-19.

The CDR3 reads CASSLGRSEEKLFF. In nucleotides, the CDR3 is TGCGCCAGCAGCTTGGGGCGGTCCGAGGAAAAACTGTTTTTT. V usage is TRBV5-1 and J usage is TRBJ1-4; D not resolved. The V end was cut by 0 bases, the J end by 8 bases, with 11 bases between. Germline V gene sequence: CDR1 SGHRS, CDR2 YFSETQ. The CDR3 covers 14 residues.